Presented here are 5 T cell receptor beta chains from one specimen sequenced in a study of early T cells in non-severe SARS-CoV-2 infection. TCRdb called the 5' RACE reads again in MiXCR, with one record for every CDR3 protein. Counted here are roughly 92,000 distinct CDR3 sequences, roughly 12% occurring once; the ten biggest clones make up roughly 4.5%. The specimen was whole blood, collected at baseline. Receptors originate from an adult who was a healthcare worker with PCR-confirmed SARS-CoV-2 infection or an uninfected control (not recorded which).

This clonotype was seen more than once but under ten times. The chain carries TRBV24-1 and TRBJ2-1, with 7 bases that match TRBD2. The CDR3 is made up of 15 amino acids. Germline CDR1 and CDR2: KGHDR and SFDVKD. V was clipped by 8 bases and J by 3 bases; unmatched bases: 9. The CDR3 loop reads CATMVGRADYNEQFF. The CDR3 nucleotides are TGTGCCACCATGGTAGGGAGGGCAGACTACAATGAGCAGTTCTTC.

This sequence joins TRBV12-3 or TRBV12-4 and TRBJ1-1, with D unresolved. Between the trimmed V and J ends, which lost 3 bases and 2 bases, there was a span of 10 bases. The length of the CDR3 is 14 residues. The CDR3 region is CASSFGVVNTEAFF. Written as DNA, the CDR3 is TGTGCCAGCAGTTTTGGGGTGGTAAACACTGAAGCTTTCTTT.

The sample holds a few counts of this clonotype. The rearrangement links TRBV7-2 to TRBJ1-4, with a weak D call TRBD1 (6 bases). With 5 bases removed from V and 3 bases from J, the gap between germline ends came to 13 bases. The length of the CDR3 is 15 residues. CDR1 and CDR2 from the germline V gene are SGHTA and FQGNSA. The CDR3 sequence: CASSTTGRANEKLFF. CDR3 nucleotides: TGTGCCAGCAGCACAACAGGGAGGGCTAATGAAAAACTGTTTTTT.

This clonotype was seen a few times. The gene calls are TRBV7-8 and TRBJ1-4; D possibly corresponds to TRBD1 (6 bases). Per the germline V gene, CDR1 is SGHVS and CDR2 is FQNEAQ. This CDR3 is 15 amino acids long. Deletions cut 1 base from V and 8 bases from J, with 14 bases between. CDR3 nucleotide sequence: TGTGCCAGCAGCTTAGTTGGGGGCCAAGGAGAAAAACTGTTTTTT. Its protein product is CASSLVGGQGEKLFF.

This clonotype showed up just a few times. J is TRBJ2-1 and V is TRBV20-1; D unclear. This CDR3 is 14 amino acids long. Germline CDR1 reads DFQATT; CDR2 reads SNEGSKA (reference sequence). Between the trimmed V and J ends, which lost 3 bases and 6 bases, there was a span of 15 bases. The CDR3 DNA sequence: TGCAGTGCTAGTACGGAGATGGCTGGCAATGAGCAGTTCTTC. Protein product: CSASTEMAGNEQFF.